This is a list of T cell receptor beta chains from one sample in a study of blood T cell repertoires in COVID-19. TCRdb's table, derived via immunoSEQ multiplex PCR, lists solely in-frame clones and lacks some. The repertoire holds about 380,000 clones, roughly 84% seen once, with 2.5% to 3% in the top ten. What was sequenced was PBMCs or T cells enriched from blood (not recorded which). Receptors were obtained from a woman aged 25 to 39 who had recovered from COVID-19. CDR3s include the opening cysteine and the closing phenylalanine or tryptophan. Fields, in order: V gene, D gene, J gene, clone size, CDR3 protein, CDR3 DNA. The D gene is left open where the match is weak. Clone size appears in some rows only: once, few, many, or a class for an expanded clone.

v_gene: TRBV18
d_gene: NA
j_gene: TRBJ1-1
abundance: NA
CDR3aa: CASSPLQGTEAFF
CDR3nt: TGTGCCAGCTCACCACTGCAGGGCACTGAAGCTTTCTTT

v_gene: TRBV27
d_gene: TRBD2
j_gene: TRBJ2-1
abundance: NA
CDR3aa: CASSTGTSGGGEQFF
CDR3nt: TGTGCCAGCAGCACTGGGACTAGCGGAGGAGGGGAGCAGTTCTTC

v_gene: TRBV10-3
d_gene: NA
j_gene: TRBJ1-1
abundance: few
CDR3aa: CAINRAGNTEAFF
CDR3nt: TGTGCTATCAATAGGGCGGGGAACACTGAAGCTTTCTTT

v_gene: TRBV24-1
d_gene: NA
j_gene: TRBJ2-3
abundance: NA
CDR3aa: CATSDSQVSDADTQYF
CDR3nt: TGTGCCACCAGTGACTCACAGGTATCAGATGCAGATACGCAGTATTTT

v_gene: TRBV11-2
d_gene: TRBD2
j_gene: TRBJ2-5
abundance: once
CDR3aa: CASSLEWRESGETQYF
CDR3nt: TGTGCCAGCAGCTTAGAGTGGCGGGAGTCAGGGGAGACCCAGTACTTC

v_gene: TRBV6-1
d_gene: TRBD2
j_gene: TRBJ2-2
abundance: NA
CDR3aa: CASSGSGGARTGELFF
CDR3nt: TGTGCCAGCAGTGGTAGCGGGGGCGCGAGAACCGGGGAGCTGTTTTTT

v_gene: TRBV6-5
d_gene: NA
j_gene: TRBJ2-5
abundance: NA
CDR3aa: CASSQGGTQYF
CDR3nt: TGTGCCAGCAGTCAGGGGGGGACCCAGTACTTC

v_gene: TRBV7-9
d_gene: NA
j_gene: TRBJ1-2
abundance: once
CDR3aa: CASSADSLLNGYTF
CDR3nt: TGTGCCAGCAGCGCGGACAGTCTACTGAACGGCTACACCTTC

v_gene: TRBV28
d_gene: NA
j_gene: TRBJ1-3
abundance: once
CDR3aa: CASNEETSRNTIYF
CDR3nt: TGTGCCAGCAATGAGGAGACCAGTCGAAACACCATATATTTT

v_gene: TRBV7-9
d_gene: NA
j_gene: TRBJ1-1
abundance: NA
CDR3aa: CASTPSMGGNTEAFF
CDR3nt: TGTGCCAGCACTCCTTCGATGGGAGGGAACACTGAAGCTTTCTTT

v_gene: TRBV4-1
d_gene: NA
j_gene: TRBJ1-2
abundance: NA
CDR3aa: CASSQDGNYGYTF
CDR3nt: TGCGCCAGCAGCCAAGACGGTAACTATGGCTACACCTTC

v_gene: TRBV5-4
d_gene: TRBD1
j_gene: TRBJ2-1
abundance: NA
CDR3aa: CASSFGQGDEQFF
CDR3nt: TGTGCCAGCAGCTTTGGACAGGGTGATGAGCAGTTCTTC

v_gene: TRBV30
d_gene: NA
j_gene: TRBJ2-5
abundance: NA
CDR3aa: CAWSVREVYQETQYF
CDR3nt: TGTGCCTGGAGTGTACGGGAAGTGTACCAAGAGACCCAGTACTTC

v_gene: TRBV9
d_gene: NA
j_gene: TRBJ1-1
abundance: NA
CDR3aa: CASSLHAADTEAFF
CDR3nt: TGTGCCAGCAGCCTCCATGCGGCGGACACTGAAGCTTTCTTT

v_gene: TRBV10-3
d_gene: NA
j_gene: TRBJ1-3
abundance: once
CDR3aa: CAISESTFSGNTIYF
CDR3nt: TGTGCCATCAGTGAGTCCACTTTCTCTGGAAACACCATATATTTT

v_gene: TRBV9
d_gene: TRBD1
j_gene: TRBJ1-2
abundance: NA
CDR3aa: CAGSLGTVDYGYTF
CDR3nt: TGTGCCGGCAGCCTTGGGACAGTAGACTATGGCTACACCTTC

v_gene: TRBV19
d_gene: NA
j_gene: TRBJ1-2
abundance: NA
CDR3aa: CASSIANRRVGDGYTF
CDR3nt: TGTGCCAGTAGTATAGCTAACCGCAGGGTAGGCGATGGCTACACCTTC

v_gene: TRBV28
d_gene: NA
j_gene: TRBJ2-6
abundance: NA
CDR3aa: CASRSVISYSGANVLTF
CDR3nt: TGTGCCAGCAGGTCGGTGATATCGTATTCTGGGGCCAACGTCCTGACTTTC

v_gene: TRBV6-5
d_gene: TRBD1
j_gene: TRBJ1-1
abundance: NA
CDR3aa: CASRGTASGAFF
CDR3nt: TGTGCCAGCAGGGGGACAGCGTCTGGAGCTTTCTTT

v_gene: TRBV28
d_gene: NA
j_gene: TRBJ1-3
abundance: NA
CDR3aa: CASSFGLSSSGNTIYF
CDR3nt: TGTGCCAGCAGTTTTGGGCTGTCGAGCTCTGGAAACACCATATATTTT

v_gene: TRBV27
d_gene: NA
j_gene: TRBJ2-5
abundance: NA
CDR3aa: CASSLLQSPGETQYF
CDR3nt: TGTGCCAGCAGTTTATTGCAGAGCCCGGGAGAGACCCAGTACTTC

v_gene: TRBV9
d_gene: NA
j_gene: TRBJ2-5
abundance: NA
CDR3aa: CASSARQQETQYF
CDR3nt: TGTGCCAGCAGCGCCCGACAGCAAGAGACCCAGTACTTC

v_gene: TRBV2
d_gene: NA
j_gene: TRBJ1-5
abundance: NA
CDR3aa: CASSPQTPVSNQPQHF
CDR3nt: TGTGCCAGCAGCCCCCAGACTCCGGTTAGCAATCAGCCCCAGCATTTT

v_gene: TRBV5-1
d_gene: NA
j_gene: TRBJ1-4
abundance: NA
CDR3aa: CASSFTQGDEKLFF
CDR3nt: TGCGCCAGCAGCTTTACACAGGGAGATGAAAAACTGTTTTTT

v_gene: TRBV6-5
d_gene: TRBD1
j_gene: TRBJ2-4
abundance: NA
CDR3aa: CASSRTGENIQYF
CDR3nt: TGTGCCAGCAGTCGGACAGGGGAGAACATTCAGTACTTC

v_gene: TRBV3-1/TRBV3-2
d_gene: NA
j_gene: TRBJ2-7
abundance: NA
CDR3aa: CASSRTSTYEQYF
CDR3nt: TGTGCCAGCAGCCGGACAAGCACCTACGAGCAGTACTTC

v_gene: TRBV9
d_gene: NA
j_gene: TRBJ1-2
abundance: NA
CDR3aa: CASSPKEDYGYTF
CDR3nt: TGTGCCAGCAGCCCTAAGGAGGACTATGGCTACACCTTC

v_gene: TRBV5-1
d_gene: TRBD2
j_gene: TRBJ2-3
abundance: once
CDR3aa: CASSSGTSGTDTQYF
CDR3nt: TGCGCCAGCAGCTCCGGTACTAGCGGCACAGATACGCAGTATTTT